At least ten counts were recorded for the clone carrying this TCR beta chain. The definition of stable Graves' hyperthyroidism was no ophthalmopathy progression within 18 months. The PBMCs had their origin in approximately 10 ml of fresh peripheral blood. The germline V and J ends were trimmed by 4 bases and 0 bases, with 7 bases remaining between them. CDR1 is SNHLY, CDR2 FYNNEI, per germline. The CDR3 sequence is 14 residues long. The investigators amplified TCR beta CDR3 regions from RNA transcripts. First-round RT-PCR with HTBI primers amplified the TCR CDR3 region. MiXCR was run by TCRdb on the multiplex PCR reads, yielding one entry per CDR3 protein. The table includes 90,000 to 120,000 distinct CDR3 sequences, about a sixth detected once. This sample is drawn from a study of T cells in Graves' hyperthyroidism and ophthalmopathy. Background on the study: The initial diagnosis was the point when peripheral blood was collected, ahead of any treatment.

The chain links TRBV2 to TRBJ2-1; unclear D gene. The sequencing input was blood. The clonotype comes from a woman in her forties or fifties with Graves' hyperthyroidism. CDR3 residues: CASSVQLSYNEQFF. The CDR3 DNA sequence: TGTGCCAGCAGTGTGCAGCTCTCCTACAATGAGCAGTTCTTC.